Listed below are T cell receptor beta chains from one sample, sequenced in a study of T-cell reconstitution after alpha-beta-depleted transplantation in children. TCRdb processed the PCR reads anew with MiXCR; each CDR3 protein has one entry. The table lists about 130,000 distinct CDR3 sequences, 8% to 10% of them singletons. Sequencing was performed on PBMCs, mostly from graft donor cells, taken 180 days after TCRalphabeta/CD19-depleted stem cell transplant. Receptors originate from a girl under three years old who had a stem cell transplant for combined immunodeficiency, so the T cells may come from the graft donor. Both conserved end residues are part of each CDR3. A row's size may be missing; if present it is once, few, many or a size class.

j_call | clone_size | v_call | cdr3_aa
TRBJ2-5 | many | TRBV11-2 | CASSFGSGEETQYF
TRBJ2-2 | - | TRBV5-1 | CASSLEGLYTGELFF
TRBJ2-6 | many | TRBV5-4 | CASMLTGANVLTF
TRBJ1-1 | - | TRBV18 | CASSPRGGSTEAFF
TRBJ1-1 | - | TRBV7-8 | CASSPIVPNTEAFF
TRBJ1-5 | few | TRBV12-3/TRBV12-4 | CASSLLAGSNQPQHF
TRBJ2-1 | few | TRBV18 | CASSLLSAGGSYNEQFF
TRBJ2-7 | - | TRBV20-1 | CSARDLPGTAYEQYF
TRBJ2-3 | many | TRBV5-1 | CASSLADTQYF
TRBJ2-5 | few | TRBV12-3/TRBV12-4 | CASSFVPGQETQYF
TRBJ2-1 | - | TRBV12-3/TRBV12-4 | CASSLTSGRPGDEQFF
TRBJ2-5 | few | TRBV6-1 | CASGELAGVSRRETQYF
TRBJ2-3 | - | TRBV14 | CASSQGTYHRSQYF
TRBJ1-2 | many | TRBV7-2 | CASSSRTEANYGYTF
TRBJ1-5 | few | TRBV27 | CASSPGTGRRQPQHF
TRBJ2-2 | - | TRBV4-3 | CASSQDPMAGELFF
TRBJ2-1 | many | TRBV4-1 | CASSQDEEDRFPPYNEQFF
TRBJ1-2 | many | TRBV12-3/TRBV12-4 | CASSFGQNYGYTF
TRBJ2-4 | - | TRBV19 | CASSIWDAEAKNIQYF
TRBJ2-7 | once | TRBV12-1 | CASSTGTSEQYF
TRBJ2-5 | many | TRBV10-3 | CAISEGQKAQETQYF
TRBJ2-5 | few | TRBV7-2 | CASSFRVSTVQETQYF
TRBJ2-7 | - | TRBV20-1 | CSAWTSGMYEQYF
TRBJ1-5 | - | TRBV20-1 | CSAGVRGQGQPQHF
TRBJ2-1 | many | TRBV6-5 | CASSYGSNEQFF
TRBJ2-7 | few | TRBV20-1 | CSAPDPPYEQYF
TRBJ1-4 | - | TRBV7-6 | CASSSDRQGKLFF
TRBJ1-4 | - | TRBV29-1 | CSASGVATNEKLFF
TRBJ2-3 | few | TRBV10-3 | CAISEIDTQYF
TRBJ2-7 | few | TRBV12-3/TRBV12-4 | CASSWQAAEYEQYF
TRBJ2-6 | few | TRBV25-1 | CASSLGSPNVLTF
TRBJ2-3 | few | TRBV7-2 | CASNRLAGSDTQYF
TRBJ1-6 | - | TRBV28 | CASSRGGIYNSPLHF
TRBJ2-2 | few | TRBV29-1 | CSVEEGLANTGELFF
TRBJ2-2 | - | TRBV7-2 | CASSLGRGGMLTGELFF
TRBJ1-5 | - | TRBV5-1 | CASSLGIGSNQPQHF
TRBJ2-6 | - | TRBV5-1 | CASSPGTSGGANVLTF
TRBJ2-3 | - | TRBV7-2 | CASSLVAGGVPSTDTQYF
TRBJ2-3 | many | TRBV12-3/TRBV12-4 | CASRPSWGTDTQYF